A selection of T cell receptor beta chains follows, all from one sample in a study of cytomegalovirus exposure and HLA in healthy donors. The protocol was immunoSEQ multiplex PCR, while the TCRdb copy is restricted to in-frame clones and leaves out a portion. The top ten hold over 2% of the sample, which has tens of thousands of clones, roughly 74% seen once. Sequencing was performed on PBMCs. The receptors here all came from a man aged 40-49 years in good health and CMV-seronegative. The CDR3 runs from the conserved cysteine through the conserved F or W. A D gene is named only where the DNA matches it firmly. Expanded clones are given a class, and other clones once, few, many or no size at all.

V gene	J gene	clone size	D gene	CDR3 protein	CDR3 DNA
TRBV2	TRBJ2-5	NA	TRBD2	CARSEASGGRTQYF	TGTGCCAGGTCCGAGGCTAGCGGGGGGAGGACCCAGTACTTC
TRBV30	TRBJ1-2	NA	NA	CAWWTGGHVTYGYTF	TGTGCCTGGTGGACCGGGGGTCACGTAACCTATGGCTACACCTTC
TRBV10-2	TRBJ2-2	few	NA	CALSKFRDTGELFF	TGCGCCCTGAGCAAGTTCCGGGACACCGGGGAGCTGTTTTTT
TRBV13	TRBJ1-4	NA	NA	CASSPSGSNEKLFF	TGTGCCAGCAGCCCATCAGGATCTAATGAAAAACTGTTTTTT
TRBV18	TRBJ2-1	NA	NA	CASSLSGSKISYNEQFF	TGTGCCAGCTCACTCTCAGGCTCCAAGATCTCCTACAATGAGCAGTTCTTC
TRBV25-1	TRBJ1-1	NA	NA	CASSDERGTEAFF	TGTGCCAGCAGTGACGAAAGAGGAACTGAAGCTTTCTTT
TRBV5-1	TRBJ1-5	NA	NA	CASSLVSGSNQPQHF	TGCGCCAGCAGCTTGGTTTCAGGCAGCAATCAGCCCCAGCATTTT
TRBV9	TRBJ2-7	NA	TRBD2	CASSKAAGVSYEQYF	TGTGCCAGCAGCAAGGCGGCGGGAGTTTCGTACGAGCAGTACTTC
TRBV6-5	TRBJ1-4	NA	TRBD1	CATSPGQVNEKLFF	TGTGCCACCTCTCCGGGACAGGTTAATGAAAAACTGTTTTTT
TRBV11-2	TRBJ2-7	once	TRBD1	CASSDPYGRGTAVYEQYF	TGTGCCAGCAGCGACCCTTATGGGAGAGGGACAGCAGTCTACGAGCAGTACTTC
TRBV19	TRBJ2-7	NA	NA	CASSIGIEQYF	TGTGCCAGTAGTATAGGTATAGAGCAGTACTTC
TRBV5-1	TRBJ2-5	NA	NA	CASSPGGSIQETQYF	TGCGCCAGCAGCCCGGGTGGCTCGATCCAAGAGACCCAGTACTTC
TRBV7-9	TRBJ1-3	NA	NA	CASIKTQGSGNTIYF	TGTGCCAGCATAAAAACCCAGGGAAGTGGAAACACCATATATTTT